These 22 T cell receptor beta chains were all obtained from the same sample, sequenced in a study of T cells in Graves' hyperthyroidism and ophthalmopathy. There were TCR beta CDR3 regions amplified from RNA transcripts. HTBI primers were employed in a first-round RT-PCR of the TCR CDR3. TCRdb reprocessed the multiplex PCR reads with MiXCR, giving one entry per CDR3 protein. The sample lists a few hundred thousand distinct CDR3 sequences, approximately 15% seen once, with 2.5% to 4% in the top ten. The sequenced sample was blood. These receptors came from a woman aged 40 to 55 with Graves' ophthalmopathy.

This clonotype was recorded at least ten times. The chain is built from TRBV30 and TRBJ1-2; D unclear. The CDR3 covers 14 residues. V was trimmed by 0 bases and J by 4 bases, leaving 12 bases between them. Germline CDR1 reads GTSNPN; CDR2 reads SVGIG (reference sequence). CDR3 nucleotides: TGTGCCTGGAGTGTAAATCCCGCTTCCTATGGCTACACCTTC. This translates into CAWSVNPASYGYTF.

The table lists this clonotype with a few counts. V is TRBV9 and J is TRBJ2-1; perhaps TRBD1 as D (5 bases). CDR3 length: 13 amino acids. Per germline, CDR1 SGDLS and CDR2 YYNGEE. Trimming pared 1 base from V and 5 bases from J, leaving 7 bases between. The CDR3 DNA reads TGTGCCAGCAGCGTATCAGGGAACAATGAGCAGTTCTTC. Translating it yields CASSVSGNNEQFF.

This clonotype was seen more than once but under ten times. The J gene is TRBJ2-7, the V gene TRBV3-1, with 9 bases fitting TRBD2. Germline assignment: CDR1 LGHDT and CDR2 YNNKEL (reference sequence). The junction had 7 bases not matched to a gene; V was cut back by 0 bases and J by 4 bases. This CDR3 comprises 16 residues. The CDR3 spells CASSQDGGRAAYEQYF. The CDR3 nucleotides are TGTGCCAGCAGCCAAGACGGCGGGAGGGCGGCGTACGAGCAGTACTTC.

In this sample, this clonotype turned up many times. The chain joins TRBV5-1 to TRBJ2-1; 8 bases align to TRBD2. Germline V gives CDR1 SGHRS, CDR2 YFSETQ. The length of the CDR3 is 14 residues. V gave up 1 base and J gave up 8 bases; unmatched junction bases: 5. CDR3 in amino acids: CASSLSGLGYEQFF. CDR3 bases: TGCGCCAGCAGCTTGTCGGGACTAGGGTATGAGCAGTTCTTC.

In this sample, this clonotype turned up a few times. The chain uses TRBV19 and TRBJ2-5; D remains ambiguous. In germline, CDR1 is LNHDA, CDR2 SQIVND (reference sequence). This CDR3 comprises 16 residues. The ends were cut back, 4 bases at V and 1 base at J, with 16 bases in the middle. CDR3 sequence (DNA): TGTGCCAGTAGTACAAACTACGGAGAGAGCCAAGAGACCCAGTACTTC. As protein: CASSTNYGESQETQYF.

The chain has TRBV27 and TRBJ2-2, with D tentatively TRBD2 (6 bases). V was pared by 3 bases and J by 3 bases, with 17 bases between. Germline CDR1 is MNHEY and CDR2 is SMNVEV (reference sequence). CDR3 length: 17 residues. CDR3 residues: CASSFGHSGRDTGELFF. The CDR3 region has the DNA TGTGCCAGCAGTTTTGGGCATAGCGGCAGAGACACCGGGGAGCTGTTTTTT.

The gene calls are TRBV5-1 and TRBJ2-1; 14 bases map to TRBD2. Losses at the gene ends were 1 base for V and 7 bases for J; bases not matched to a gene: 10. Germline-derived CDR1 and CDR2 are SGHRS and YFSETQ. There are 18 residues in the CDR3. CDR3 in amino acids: CASSLTPLGTSGSNEQFF. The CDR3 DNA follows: TGCGCCAGCAGCTTGACCCCCCTCGGGACTAGCGGGAGTAATGAGCAGTTCTTC.

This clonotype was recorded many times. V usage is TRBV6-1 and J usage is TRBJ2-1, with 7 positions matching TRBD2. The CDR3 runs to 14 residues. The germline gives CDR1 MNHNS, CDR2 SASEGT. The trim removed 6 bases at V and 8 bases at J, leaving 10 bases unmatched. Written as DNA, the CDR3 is TGTGCCAGCAGGTTGCGGGAGTCATACCATGAGCAGTTCTTC. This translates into CASRLRESYHEQFF.

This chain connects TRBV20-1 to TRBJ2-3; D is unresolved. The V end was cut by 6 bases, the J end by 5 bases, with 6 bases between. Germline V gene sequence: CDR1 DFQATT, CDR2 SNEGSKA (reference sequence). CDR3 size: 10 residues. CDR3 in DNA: TGCAGTGCCCTCGGAGATACGCAGTATTTT. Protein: CSALGDTQYF.

The CDR3 reads CASTMGWGSGSPLHF. The CDR3 DNA reads as TGTGCCAGTACTATGGGATGGGGCAGTGGTTCACCCCTCCACTTT. This rearrangement joins TRBV19 to TRBJ1-6; maybe TRBD1 (5 bases). CDR3 length: 15 residues. V gave up 7 bases and J gave up 9 bases, with 19 bases separating them. CDR1 LNHDA and CDR2 SQIVND come from the germline V gene (reference sequence).

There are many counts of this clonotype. In DNA form, the CDR3 reads TGTGCCAGCAGCAAAGGGGGGACTAGCGGCTACGAGCAGTACTTC. It encodes CASSKGGTSGYEQYF. V usage is TRBV11-2 and J usage is TRBJ2-7; 11 bases are shared with TRBD2. The length of the CDR3 is 15 residues. After removal of 5 bases from V and 3 bases from J, the junction contained 6 bases not matched to a gene. CDR1 SGHAT and CDR2 FQNNGV come from the germline V gene.

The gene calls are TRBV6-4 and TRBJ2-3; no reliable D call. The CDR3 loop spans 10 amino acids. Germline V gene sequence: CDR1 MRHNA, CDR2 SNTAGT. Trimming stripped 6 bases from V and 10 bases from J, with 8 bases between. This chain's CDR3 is CASSIVSQYF. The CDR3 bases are TGTGCCAGCAGCATCGTATCGCAGTATTTT.

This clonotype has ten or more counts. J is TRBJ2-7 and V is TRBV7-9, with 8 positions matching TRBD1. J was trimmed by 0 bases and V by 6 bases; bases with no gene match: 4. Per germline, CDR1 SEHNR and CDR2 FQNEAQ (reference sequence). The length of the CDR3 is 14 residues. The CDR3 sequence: CASRGQADSYEQYF. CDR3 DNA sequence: TGTGCCAGCAGGGGACAGGCTGACTCCTACGAGCAGTACTTC.

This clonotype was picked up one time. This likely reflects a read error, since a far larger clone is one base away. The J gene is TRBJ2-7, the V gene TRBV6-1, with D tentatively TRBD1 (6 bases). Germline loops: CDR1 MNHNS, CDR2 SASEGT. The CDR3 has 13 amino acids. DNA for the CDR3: TGTGCCAGCAGTCCCGGACAGTCCTACGGGCAGTACTTC. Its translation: CASSPGQSYGQYF.

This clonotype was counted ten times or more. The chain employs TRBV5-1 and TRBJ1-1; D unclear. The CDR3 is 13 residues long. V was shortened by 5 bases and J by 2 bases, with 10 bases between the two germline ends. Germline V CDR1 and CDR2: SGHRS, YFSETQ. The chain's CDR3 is CASRIGSNTEAFF. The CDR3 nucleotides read TGCGCCAGCAGGATAGGGTCCAACACTGAAGCTTTCTTT. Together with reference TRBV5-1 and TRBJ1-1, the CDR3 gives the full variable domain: KAGVTQTPRYLIKTRGQQVTLSCSPISGHRSVSWYQQTPGQGLQFLFEYFSETQRNKGNFPGRFSGRQFSNSRSEMNVSTLELGDSALYLCASRIGSNTEAFFGQGTRLTVV.

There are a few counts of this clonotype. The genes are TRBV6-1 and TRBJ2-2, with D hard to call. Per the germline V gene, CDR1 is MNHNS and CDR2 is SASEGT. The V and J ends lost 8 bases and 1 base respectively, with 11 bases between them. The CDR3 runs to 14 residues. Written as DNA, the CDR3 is TGTGCCAGCGGAATTGGGCGGAACACCGGGGAGCTGTTTTTT. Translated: CASGIGRNTGELFF.

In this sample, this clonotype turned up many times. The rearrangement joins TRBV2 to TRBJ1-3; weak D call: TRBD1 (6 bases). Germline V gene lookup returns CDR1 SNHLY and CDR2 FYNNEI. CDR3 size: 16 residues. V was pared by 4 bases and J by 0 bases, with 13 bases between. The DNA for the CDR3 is TGTGCCAGCAGTGGCCCCTTGGACAGCTCTGGAAACACCATATATTTT. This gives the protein CASSGPLDSSGNTIYF.

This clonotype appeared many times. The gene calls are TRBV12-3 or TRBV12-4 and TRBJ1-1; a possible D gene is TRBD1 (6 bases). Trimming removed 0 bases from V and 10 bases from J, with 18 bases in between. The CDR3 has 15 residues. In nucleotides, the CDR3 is TGTGCCAGCAGTTTAGCGGAGGCACAGGGTATTAGAGCTTTCTTT. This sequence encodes CASSLAEAQGIRAFF.

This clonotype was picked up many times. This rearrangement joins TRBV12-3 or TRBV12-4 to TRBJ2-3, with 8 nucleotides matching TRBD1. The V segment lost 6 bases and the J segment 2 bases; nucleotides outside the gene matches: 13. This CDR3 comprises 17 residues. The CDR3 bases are TGTGCCAGCAGAAAAAGCATGGGGCAGGGGGCCACAGATACGCAGTATTTT. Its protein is CASRKSMGQGATDTQYF.

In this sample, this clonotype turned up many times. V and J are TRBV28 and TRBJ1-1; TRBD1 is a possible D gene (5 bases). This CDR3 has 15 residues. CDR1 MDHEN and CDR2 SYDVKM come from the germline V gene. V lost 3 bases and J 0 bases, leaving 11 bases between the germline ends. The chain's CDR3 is CASSFGGSMNTEAFF. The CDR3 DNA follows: TGTGCCAGCAGTTTCGGGGGGAGCATGAACACTGAAGCTTTCTTT.

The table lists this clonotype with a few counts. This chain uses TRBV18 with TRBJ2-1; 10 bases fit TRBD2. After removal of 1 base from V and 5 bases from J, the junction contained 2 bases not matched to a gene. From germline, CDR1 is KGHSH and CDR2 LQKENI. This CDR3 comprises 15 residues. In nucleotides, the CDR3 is TGTGCCAGCTCACCACGAGCGGGGGGGGACAATGAGCAGTTCTTC. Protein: CASSPRAGGDNEQFF.

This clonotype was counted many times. DNA for the CDR3: TGTGCCTGGAGGACGGGGCAGGGCGTCAATTCACCCCTCCACTTT. It is translated as CAWRTGQGVNSPLHF. This chain connects TRBV30 to TRBJ1-6; weak D call: TRBD1 (5 bases). This CDR3 has 15 amino acids. V lost 3 bases and J lost 7, with 16 bases in between. Germline lookup yields CDR1 GTSNPN and CDR2 SVGIG (reference sequence).